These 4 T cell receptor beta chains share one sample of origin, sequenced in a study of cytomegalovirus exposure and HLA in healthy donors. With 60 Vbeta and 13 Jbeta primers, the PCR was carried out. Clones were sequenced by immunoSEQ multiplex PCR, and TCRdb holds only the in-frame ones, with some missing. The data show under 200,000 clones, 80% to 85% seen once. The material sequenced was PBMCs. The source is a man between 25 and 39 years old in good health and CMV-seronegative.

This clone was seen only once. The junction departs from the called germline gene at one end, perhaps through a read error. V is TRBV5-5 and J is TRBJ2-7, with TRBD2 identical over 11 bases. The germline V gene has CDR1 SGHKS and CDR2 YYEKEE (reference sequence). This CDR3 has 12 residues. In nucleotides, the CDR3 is TGTGCCAGCAGCCCGGAACTAGCGGGAGAGGACTTC. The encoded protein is CASSPELAGEDF. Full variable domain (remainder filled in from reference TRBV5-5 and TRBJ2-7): DAGVTQSPTHLIKTRGQQVTLRCSPISGHKSVSWYQQVLGQGPQFIFQYYEKEERGRGNFPDRFSARQFPNYSSELNVNALLLGDSALYLCASSPELAGEDFGPGTRLTVT.

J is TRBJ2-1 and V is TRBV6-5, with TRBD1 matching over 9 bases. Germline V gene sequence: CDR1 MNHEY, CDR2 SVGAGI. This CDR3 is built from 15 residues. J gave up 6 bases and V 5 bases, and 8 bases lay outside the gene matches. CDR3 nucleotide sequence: TGTGCCAGCAGTCAGGGACAGGGTTATAGCAATGAGCAGTTCTTC. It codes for CASSQGQGYSNEQFF.

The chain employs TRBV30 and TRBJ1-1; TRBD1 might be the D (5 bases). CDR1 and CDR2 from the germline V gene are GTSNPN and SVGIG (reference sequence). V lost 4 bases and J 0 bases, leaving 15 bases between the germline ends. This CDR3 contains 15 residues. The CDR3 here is CAWNKLGGVNTEAFF. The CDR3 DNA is TGTGCCTGGAATAAGTTGGGGGGGGTGAACACTGAAGCTTTCTTT.

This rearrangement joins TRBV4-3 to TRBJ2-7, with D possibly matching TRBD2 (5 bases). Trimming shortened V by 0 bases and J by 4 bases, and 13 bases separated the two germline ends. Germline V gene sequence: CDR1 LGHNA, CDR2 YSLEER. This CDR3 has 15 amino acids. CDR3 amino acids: CASSQDNLASYEQYF. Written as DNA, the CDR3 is TGCGCCAGCAGCCAAGATAACCTAGCCTCATACGAGCAGTACTTC.